This passage covers 24 T cell receptor beta chains from one sample sequenced in a study of T cell responses to AZD1222 COVID-19 vaccine. TCRdb keeps only in-frame clones here, not all; method: immunoSEQ multiplex PCR. In the table there are about 120,000 clones, just over 90% of which are singletons. Sequencing used peripheral blood, obtained on day 0 of AZD1222 vaccination. Receptors were obtained from an adult in good health.

A single count supports this clone. V usage is TRBV7-2 and J usage is TRBJ2-1; 8 bases match TRBD1. This CDR3 has 13 amino acids. After removal of 5 bases from V and 6 bases from J, the junction contained 3 bases not matched to a gene. The germline V gene encodes CDR1 SGHTA and CDR2 FQGNSA. The DNA of the CDR3 is TGTGCCAGCAGCCCGGGACAGGTCAATGAGCAGTTCTTC. It specifies CASSPGQVNEQFF.

As DNA, the CDR3 is TGTGCCAGCAACTCACTAGCGGGAGCTTTGAATGAGCAGTTCTTC. It specifies CASNSLAGALNEQFF. The J gene is TRBJ2-1, the V gene TRBV28, with 11 bases fitting TRBD2. CDR1 and CDR2 from the germline V gene are MDHEN and SYDVKM. This CDR3 spans 15 amino acids. J was trimmed by 7 bases and V by 7 bases; bases with no gene match: 9.

DNA for the CDR3: TGTGCCAGCAGTACACTCGGACAGCCCCAGCATTTT. Its translation: CASSTLGQPQHF. The gene calls are TRBV6-2 or TRBV6-3 and TRBJ1-5; D remains unclear. The CDR3 contains 12 residues. Trimming removed 5 bases from V and 7 bases from J, with 9 bases in between. Germline loops: CDR1 MNHEY, CDR2 SVGEGT.

The V gene is TRBV28, the J gene TRBJ1-5, with 7 bases identical to TRBD1. Germline lookup yields CDR1 MDHEN and CDR2 SYDVKM. This CDR3 has 15 amino acids. Unmatched junction bases numbered 8, after V lost 6 bases and J lost 3 bases. In DNA form, the CDR3 reads TGTGCCAGCAGAACGGGACAGACGTTCAATCAGCCCCAGCATTTT. Translation: CASRTGQTFNQPQHF. Full variable domain (outside the CDR3, taken from reference TRBV28 and TRBJ1-5): DVKVTQSSRYLVKRTGEKVFLECVQDMDHENMFWYRQDPGLGLRLIYFSYDVKMKEKGDIPEGYSVSREKKERFSLILESASTNQTSMYLCASRTGQTFNQPQHFGDGTRLSIL.

The CDR3 protein is CASSLGTSGNEQYF. The CDR3 nucleotides are TGTGCCAGCAGTTTAGGGACTAGCGGAAACGAGCAGTACTTC. The chain recombines TRBV28 with TRBJ2-7; 11 bases agree with TRBD2. After removal of 2 bases from V and 5 bases from J, the junction contained 2 bases not matched to a gene. The germline gives CDR1 MDHEN, CDR2 SYDVKM. CDR3 length: 14 amino acids.

The chain is built from TRBV2 and TRBJ2-7; TRBD2 might be the D (6 bases). The CDR3 loop spans 13 amino acids. In germline, CDR1 is SNHLY, CDR2 FYNNEI. Trimming shortened V by 7 bases and J by 5 bases, and 15 bases separated the two germline ends. The CDR3 here is CASTAGLVDEQYF. The DNA of the CDR3 is TGTGCCAGCACGGCGGGGCTAGTGGACGAGCAGTACTTC.

The rearrangement joins TRBV28 to TRBJ1-4, with D unclear. The CDR3 is 15 residues long. The germline V gene has CDR1 MDHEN and CDR2 SYDVKM. V was shortened by 5 bases and J by 4 bases, with 14 bases between the two germline ends. The chain's CDR3 is CASSVPGVLNEKLFF. In nucleotides, the CDR3 is TGTGCCAGCAGTGTTCCCGGGGTACTTAATGAAAAACTGTTTTTT.

This chain connects TRBV7-9 to TRBJ2-7; no clear D. The CDR3 covers 13 residues. The germline V and J ends were trimmed by 5 bases and 6 bases, with 14 bases remaining between them. CDR1 SEHNR and CDR2 FQNEAQ come from the germline V gene (reference sequence). In DNA form, the CDR3 reads TGTGCCAGCAGCACCGGGCCTAAGGGCGAGCAGTACTTC. Its translation: CASSTGPKGEQYF.

This clone was found a few times. V and J are TRBV5-1 and TRBJ2-1; 9 nucleotides match TRBD2. The CDR3 is 15 amino acids. V shed 0 bases, J shed 6 bases, and the junction held 4 bases outside the gene matches. Looked up from germline, CDR1 is SGHRS and CDR2 is YFSETQ. The CDR3 spells CASSLASGVGNEQFF. CDR3 DNA sequence: TGCGCCAGCAGCTTGGCTAGCGGGGTTGGCAATGAGCAGTTCTTC.

V is TRBV3-1 (or the pseudogene TRBV3-2) and J is TRBJ1-1, with no clear D. Per the germline V gene, CDR1 is LGHDT and CDR2 is YNNKEL (reference sequence). V was trimmed by 1 base and J by 5 bases, leaving 17 bases between them. This CDR3 comprises 16 residues. The CDR3 nucleotides read TGTGCCAGCAGCCAAGGGGGATCATCGCGTCGGACTGAAGCTTTCTTT. This codes for CASSQGGSSRRTEAFF.

The V and J genes are TRBV10-2 and TRBJ2-7; no definite D call. Trimming took off 3 bases at V and 9 bases at J, with 9 bases between the two ends. CDR3 length: 11 amino acids. CDR1 and CDR2 (germline): WSHSY, SAAADI. CDR3: CASSDGYVQYF. The CDR3, as DNA: TGCGCCAGCAGTGACGGGTATGTGCAGTACTTC.

The chain links TRBV20-1 to TRBJ1-4, with 7 positions matching TRBD1. The ends lost 3 bases at V and 7 bases at J; junction bases unmatched: 11. This CDR3 has 15 residues. CDR1 DFQATT and CDR2 SNEGSKA come from the germline V gene (reference sequence). The CDR3 loop reads CSASPIDREGEKLFF. CDR3 nucleotides: TGCAGTGCTAGTCCTATAGACAGGGAAGGTGAAAAACTGTTTTTT.

The chain recombines TRBV5-1 with TRBJ2-1; 15 bases line up with TRBD2. The CDR3 runs 18 residues. CDR1 and CDR2 from the germline V gene are SGHRS and YFSETQ. V lost 3 bases and J lost 4; bases outside the gene matches: 8. The CDR3 nucleotides are TGCGCCAGCAGCTCGGACGGGACTAGCGGGAGGCCTTACAATGAGCAGTTCTTC. Protein: CASSSDGTSGRPYNEQFF.

V usage is TRBV7-9 and J usage is TRBJ1-1; D not resolved. Trimming cost V 4 bases and J 0 bases, with 15 bases left between them. CDR3 length: 16 residues. Germline CDR1 is SEHNR and CDR2 is FQNEAQ (reference sequence). The CDR3 loop is CASSSSHGTMNTEAFF. Written as DNA, the CDR3 is TGTGCCAGCAGCTCCTCTCATGGTACGATGAACACTGAAGCTTTCTTT.

The genes are TRBV24-1 and TRBJ2-1; the D gene is possibly TRBD1 (6 bases). The length of the CDR3 is 15 residues. Germline loops: CDR1 KGHDR, CDR2 SFDVKD. Trimming removed 6 bases from V and 4 bases from J, with 15 bases in between. CDR3 in DNA: TGTGCCACCAGTACCACTGGGACACCATACAATGAGCAGTTCTTC. Amino acids: CATSTTGTPYNEQFF.

This chain links TRBV19 with TRBJ1-5; D perhaps matches TRBD1 (6 bases). Between the trimmed V and J ends, which lost 6 bases and 0 bases, there was a span of 18 bases. This CDR3 has 17 residues. The germline V gene has CDR1 LNHDA and CDR2 SQIVND (reference sequence). The CDR3 here is CASSPVVGGYSNQPQHF. The CDR3 DNA is TGTGCCAGTAGCCCCGTCGTAGGGGGTTATAGCAATCAGCCCCAGCATTTT.

This clone showed up just a few times. The chain uses TRBV2 and TRBJ1-2, with 8 bases matching TRBD1. Trimming took 10 bases from V and 4 from J; bases not matched to a gene: 14. The CDR3 loop spans 15 amino acids. CDR1 and CDR2 from the germline V gene are SNHLY and FYNNEI. The CDR3 reads CATQRGGQVVYGYTF. The CDR3 DNA follows: TGTGCCACCCAGAGGGGGGGACAGGTGGTCTATGGCTACACCTTC.

Regarding this clone: This specimen includes other DNA sequences encoding the same CDR3. This chain uses TRBV28 with TRBJ1-5; D not certain. The CDR3 covers 12 residues. CDR1 MDHEN and CDR2 SYDVKM come from the germline V gene. Trimming took 5 bases from V and 4 from J, leaving 6 bases between them. The CDR3 here is CASSRPNQPQHF. As DNA, the CDR3 is TGTGCCAGCAGTCGCCCAAATCAGCCCCAGCATTTT.

The chain links TRBV28 to TRBJ1-1, with 12 nucleotides matching TRBD1. Germline V gene sequence: CDR1 MDHEN, CDR2 SYDVKM. J was trimmed by 10 bases and V by 4 bases; bases with no gene match: 7. The CDR3 totals 14 residues. CDR3 region: CASSSGTGGLLAFF. CDR3 nucleotides: TGTGCCAGCAGTTCCGGGACAGGGGGCTTGTTAGCTTTCTTT.

This clone was recorded once. The V call is TRBV6-2 or TRBV6-3, the J call TRBJ2-5; D might be TRBD1 or TRBD2, each matching 6 bases. Trimming left V 0 bases short and J 1 base short, with 9 bases between. Germline V CDR1 and CDR2: MNHEY, SVGEGT. The CDR3 spans 15 residues. For the CDR3, the DNA is TGTGCCAGCAGTTACTCGGGGGGCTTCCAAGAGACCCAGTACTTC. This translates into CASSYSGGFQETQYF.

The gene calls are TRBV30 and TRBJ1-2; perhaps TRBD1 as D (5 bases). V was cut by 3 bases and J by 3 bases, with 5 bases left in between. This CDR3 has 11 residues. Germline V gives CDR1 GTSNPN, CDR2 SVGIG (reference sequence). The CDR3 here is CAWRGDYGYTF. CDR3 DNA: TGTGCCTGGAGGGGGGACTATGGCTACACCTTC. Complete variable domain (other parts from reference TRBV30 and TRBJ1-2): SQTIHQWPATLVQPVGSPLSLECTVEGTSNPNLYWYRQAAGRGLQLLFYSVGIGQISSEVPQNLSASRPQDRQFILSSKKLLLSDSGFYLCAWRGDYGYTFGSGTRLTVV.

The chain joins TRBV18 to TRBJ1-5; the D gene is possibly TRBD1 (5 bases). The CDR3 consists of 13 residues. Trimming cost V 5 bases and J 4 bases, with 9 bases left between them. Per germline, CDR1 KGHSH and CDR2 LQKENI. The CDR3 DNA follows: TGTGCCAGCTCAAATGACAGAAATCAGCCCCAGCATTTT. Residues: CASSNDRNQPQHF.

The gene calls are TRBV7-9 and TRBJ1-1; D not resolved. V lost 2 bases to trimming and J lost 5 bases, with 3 bases between them. Germline V CDR1 and CDR2: SEHNR, FQNEAQ (reference sequence). This CDR3 comprises 11 residues. The CDR3 reads CASSLMTEAFF. CDR3 nucleotides: TGTGCCAGCAGCTTAATGACTGAAGCTTTCTTT.

V and J are TRBV7-6 and TRBJ2-7, with 7 bases aligning to TRBD1. In germline, CDR1 is SGHVS, CDR2 FNYEAQ. The trim removed 1 base at V and 4 bases at J, leaving 7 bases unmatched. This CDR3 has 15 residues. The CDR3 loop is CASSLEEGGTYEQYF. Written as DNA, the CDR3 is TGTGCCAGCAGCTTAGAAGAAGGGGGCACGTACGAGCAGTACTTC.